The rows below give T cell receptor beta chains drawn from one sample of a study of blood T cell repertoires in COVID-19. Sequenced by immunoSEQ multiplex PCR; TCRdb stores in-frame clones only, minus some. The table has around 220,000 clones, nearly 90% seen once. Input material: PBMCs or T cells enriched from blood (not recorded which). These receptors originate from a young man who had been exposed to COVID-19. Each CDR3 is given with its conserved first and last residue. A D gene is named only where the DNA matches it firmly. The size of a clone is reported for some rows only, either as once, few or many, or as a class for expanded clones.

j_gene,d_gene,abundance,v_gene,CDR3aa,CDR3nt
TRBJ2-1,TRBD2,-,TRBV4-3,CASSQAGGPGEQFF,TGCGCCAGCAGCCAAGCGGGGGGGCCGGGTGAGCAGTTCTTC
TRBJ1-6,-,few,TRBV7-2,CASSLERGPLHF,TGTGCCAGCAGCTTAGAACGGGGACCCCTCCACTTT
TRBJ2-7,TRBD1,-,TRBV9,CASSGLRGPYEQYF,TGTGCCAGCAGCGGACTCAGGGGGCCCTACGAGCAGTACTTC
TRBJ1-2,-,-,TRBV29-1,CSVDRDGYTF,TGCAGCGTTGACAGGGATGGCTACACCTTC
TRBJ1-4,TRBD1,-,TRBV28,CASRPGGRVEKLFF,TGTGCCAGCAGACCAGGGGGCCGAGTGGAAAAACTGTTTTTT
TRBJ1-2,-,once,TRBV5-1,CASRPGQVYGYTF,TGCGCCAGCCGACCAGGGCAGGTATATGGCTACACCTTC
TRBJ1-6,TRBD1,-,TRBV6-1,CASSEAWDRFRSPLHF,TGTGCCAGCAGTGAAGCGTGGGACAGGTTCCGCTCACCCCTCCACTTT
TRBJ2-1,-,-,TRBV19,CASSIEASRQFF,TGTGCCAGTAGTATCGAGGCTAGCAGGCAGTTCTTC
TRBJ2-1,TRBD2,-,TRBV9,CASSTPSMGLAGNNEQFF,TGTGCCAGCAGCACACCCTCGATGGGACTAGCGGGGAACAATGAGCAGTTCTTC
TRBJ1-3,TRBD1,-,TRBV13,CASSSDRETGNTIYF,TGTGCCAGCAGCAGTGACAGGGAAACTGGAAACACCATATATTTT
TRBJ2-5,-,-,TRBV2,CASSETGAETQYF,TGTGCCAGCAGTGAAACTGGGGCAGAGACCCAGTACTTC
TRBJ2-1,TRBD2,-,TRBV7-2,CASTRLAGANWASDEQFF,TGTGCCAGCACCCGACTAGCGGGGGCCAACTGGGCGAGCGATGAGCAGTTCTTC
TRBJ1-6,-,-,TRBV5-7,CASSITGILTSYNSPLHF,TGTGCCAGCAGCATTACAGGGATTCTGACCTCCTATAATTCACCCCTCCACTTT
TRBJ2-5,-,-,TRBV12-3/TRBV12-4,CASSLGRGETQYF,TGTGCCAGCAGTTTAGGCCGGGGGGAGACCCAGTACTTC
TRBJ1-4,-,-,TRBV20-1,CSASPGMGLFF,TGCAGTGCTTCCCCAGGAATGGGACTGTTTTTT
TRBJ1-4,TRBD1,-,TRBV5-5,CASSPYGTEDEKLFF,TGTGCCAGCAGCCCGTATGGGACAGAAGATGAAAAACTGTTTTTT
TRBJ1-6,TRBD1,-,TRBV27,CASSSKDRVMGNSPLHF,TGTGCCAGCAGTTCCAAGGACAGGGTGATGGGGAATTCACCCCTCCACTTT